This TCR beta chain is from a study of Tregs in tolerant kidney transplant recipients. General study results and limits: Biological reproducibility was not directly addressed, but technical replication error appeared minimal. The most relevant donor-specific Treg TCRbeta repertoire apparently came from expansion with activated donor B cells. Validation in larger populations is needed because few patients were studied.

In the case of this clone: No antigen is known for it.

The nonmyeloablative bone marrow transplants came from related graft donors, with transient mixed chimerism. Unstimulated Tregs (CD4+CD25+CD127-) and CD4+CD25- non-Tregs were sorted from PBMCs. V was cut by 4 bases and J by 2 bases, with 10 bases left in between. The V gene's germline CDR1 is SGHRS and CDR2 YFSETQ. The CDR3 is 14 amino acids. Generated by immunoSEQ multiplex PCR, the TCRdb table keeps only in-frame clones and is missing some. The data contain roughly 80,000 clones, more than 85% of them singletons. Source: CD4+ T cells from blood (PBMCs), taken 24 months after the transplant. This sequence was found in a human patient who received a combined kidney and bone marrow transplant. Some T cells may be supplied by the graft donor. The V call is TRBV5-1, the J call TRBJ1-5; TRBD1 is a possible D gene (5 bases). The CDR3 DNA reads TGCGCCAGCAGCCCGGGGGGTGGCAATCAGCCCCAGCATTTT. Protein: CASSPGGGNQPQHF. Supplemented by reference TRBV5-1 and TRBJ1-5, the full variable domain reads KAGVTQTPRYLIKTRGQQVTLSCSPISGHRSVSWYQQTPGQGLQFLFEYFSETQRNKGNFPGRFSGRQFSNSRSEMNVSTLELGDSALYLCASSPGGGNQPQHFGDGTRLSIL.